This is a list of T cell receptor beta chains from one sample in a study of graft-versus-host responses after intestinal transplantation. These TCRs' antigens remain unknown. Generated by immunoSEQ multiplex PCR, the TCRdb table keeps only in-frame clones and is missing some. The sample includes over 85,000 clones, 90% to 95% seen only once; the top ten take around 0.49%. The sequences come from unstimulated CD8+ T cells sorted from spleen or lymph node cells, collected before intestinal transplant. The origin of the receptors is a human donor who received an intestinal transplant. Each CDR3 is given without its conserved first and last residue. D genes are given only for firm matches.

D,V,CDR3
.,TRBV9,ASSVVQGDYGYT
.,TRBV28,ASSFAGLNQPQH
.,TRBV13,ASSPPRSGGQY
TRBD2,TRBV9,ASSPRLAGVDEQF
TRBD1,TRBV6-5,ASSRTGRPPFTQY
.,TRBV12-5,ASGLSLPGSYNEQF
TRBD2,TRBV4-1,ASSQDPRTSGQETQY
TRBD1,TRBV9,ASSVSGTGNEKLF
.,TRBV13,ASSAQGSYGCT
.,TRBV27,ASSLGTYYEQY
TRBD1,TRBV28,ASNDRVNEQF
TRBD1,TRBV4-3,ASSQEGQGAYGYT
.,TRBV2,ARLQAGAIYGYT
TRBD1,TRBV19,ASSIVGGQGGYT
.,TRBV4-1,ASSQGPMGGYYGYT
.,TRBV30,AGEVGLTTYEQY
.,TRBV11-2,ASSLDSRTYNEQF
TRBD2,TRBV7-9,ASGLAGGYNEQF
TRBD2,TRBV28,ASTSGGGSTDTQY
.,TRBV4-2,ASSQDIGAYEQY
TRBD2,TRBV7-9,ASSRLAGGLYNEQF
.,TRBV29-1,SVGPQRGNYGYT
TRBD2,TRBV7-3,ASSTSGGATDTQY
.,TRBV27,ASSLSSRDTT
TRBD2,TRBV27,ASSKGLAGETQY